This TCR beta chain was identified in a study of cytomegalovirus exposure and HLA in healthy donors. Study-level background: Unique TCRs from HLA-typed donors, 70 million to 100 million of them, were held in an early data release. The study placed approximately 80% of its 350 to 450 genotyped donors in the Caucasian-associated ancestry cluster.

Primers for the PCR totalled 60 Vbeta and 13 Jbeta. As processed by the authors: Later reanalysis found approximately 80 million unique TCR beta chains, some 10 million of them shared. Clones were read by immunoSEQ multiplex PCR, and TCRdb kept only the in-frame ones, dropping some. The V and J calls and clone size are taken from that table; D and trimming were inferred from the DNA. The data contain 150,000 to 200,000 clones, roughly four fifths of them singletons. The CDR3 covers 14 residues. CDR1 and CDR2 from the germline V gene are KGHSH and LQKENI. Between the trimmed V and J ends, which lost 5 bases and 6 bases, there was a span of 17 bases.

This TCR was sampled from a man aged 50 or older in good health and CMV-seropositive. The sample consisted of PBMCs. The gene calls are TRBV18 and TRBJ2-7; D not resolved. The CDR3 DNA sequence: TGTGCCAGCTCAGATGAGGCCAAGAGAGGCGAGCAGTACTTC. Its translation: CASSDEAKRGEQYF.